Each of the 20 T cell receptor beta chains below was sequenced from the same sample in a study of blood T cell repertoires in COVID-19. The method was immunoSEQ multiplex PCR; TCRdb's version includes in-frame clones alone and lacks a portion of them. The repertoire holds around 290,000 clones, with about nine tenths as singletons. Input material: PBMCs or T cells enriched from blood (not recorded which). Receptors were obtained from a woman younger than 35 who had recovered from COVID-19.

CDR3 DNA sequence: TGTGCCACCAGCAGTAGACTTGGCTATGGCTACACCTTC. Amino acids: CATSSRLGYGYTF. The chain carries TRBV15 and TRBJ1-2, with D uncertain. V was clipped by 3 bases and J by 4 bases, with 9 bases between them. Germline V gene lookup returns CDR1 LNHNV and CDR2 YYDKDF (reference sequence). The CDR3 spans 13 residues. Supplemented by reference TRBV15 and TRBJ1-2, the full variable domain reads DAMVIQNPRYQVTQFGKPVTLSCSQTLNHNVMYWYQQKSSQAPKLLFHYYDKDFNNEADTPDNFQSRRPNTSFCFLDIRSPGLGDTAMYLCATSSRLGYGYTFGSGTRLTVV.

V usage is TRBV7-2 and J usage is TRBJ1-2; D gene uncertain. V shed 3 bases and J shed 4 bases, with 9 bases lying between them. From germline, CDR1 is SGHTA and CDR2 FQGNSA. The CDR3 loop spans 13 amino acids. CDR3 in DNA: TGTGCCAGCAGCTTGGGCAGGTCCTATGGCTACACCTTC. Protein product: CASSLGRSYGYTF.

V gene TRBV6-5 combines with J gene TRBJ1-2; 7 bases fit TRBD1. This CDR3 spans 14 amino acids. CDR1 is MNHEY and CDR2 is SVGAGI in the germline V gene. V gave up 6 bases and J gave up 1 base; unmatched junction bases: 5. The chain's CDR3 is CASREGALNYGYTF. The CDR3 DNA sequence: TGTGCCAGCAGGGAGGGGGCTCTTAACTATGGCTACACCTTC.

The rearrangement joins TRBV14 to TRBJ2-7, with D possibly matching TRBD2 (6 bases). The CDR3 spans 13 residues. From germline, CDR1 is SGHDN and CDR2 FVKESK. Trimming cost V 0 bases and J 7 bases, with 10 bases left between them. This CDR3 is CASSQDLGREQYF. The CDR3 DNA reads as TGTGCCAGCAGCCAAGATCTTGGGAGGGAGCAGTACTTC.

This clone was seen a single time. The rearrangement links TRBV19 to TRBJ2-7, with 8 bases identical to TRBD1. Trimming removed 6 bases from V and 2 bases from J; junction bases left unmatched: 9. Germline V lookup: CDR1 LNHDA, CDR2 SQIVND (reference sequence). The CDR3 runs 15 residues. The chain's CDR3 is CASSRDRGRTYEQYF. The CDR3 bases are TGTGCCAGTAGCCGAGACAGGGGTCGTACCTACGAGCAGTACTTC.

The chain joins TRBV2 to TRBJ2-7, with TRBD1 as a possible D gene (5 bases). This CDR3 region has 12 residues. With 7 bases removed from V and 7 bases from J, the gap between germline ends came to 14 bases. Per the germline V gene, CDR1 is SNHLY and CDR2 is FYNNEI. CDR3 nucleotide sequence: TGTGCCAGCACCCCCGCCCAGGGAGAGCAGTACTTC. It is translated as CASTPAQGEQYF.

In its sample, this clone was seen once. This chain connects TRBV29-1 to TRBJ2-1, with 7 positions matching TRBD2. This CDR3 is built from 13 residues. V was pared by 4 bases and J by 5 bases, with 5 bases of the junction left unmatched. Germline CDR1 and CDR2: SQVTM and ANQGSEA. This chain's CDR3 is CSVATSVNNEQFF. In nucleotides, the CDR3 is TGCAGCGTTGCAACTAGCGTTAACAATGAGCAGTTCTTC.

The chain employs TRBV11-2 and TRBJ2-7; possibly TRBD1 for D (6 bases). V was clipped by 5 bases and J by 5 bases, with 16 bases between them. From germline, CDR1 is SGHAT and CDR2 FQNNGV. The CDR3 is 14 amino acids. CDR3 residues: CASSPGQNLHEQYF. In nucleotides, the CDR3 is TGTGCCAGCAGCCCTGGACAGAATCTCCACGAGCAGTACTTC.

The chain recombines TRBV18 with TRBJ2-3; no clear D gene. V was clipped by 1 base and J by 0 bases, with 2 bases between them. This CDR3 is built from 13 residues. In germline, CDR1 is KGHSH, CDR2 LQKENI. Written as DNA, the CDR3 is TGTGCCAGCTCACCACTAAGCACAGATACGCAGTATTTT. Protein: CASSPLSTDTQYF.

The V call is TRBV29-1, the J call TRBJ1-1; D is unresolved. This CDR3 comprises 14 residues. Trimming removed 2 bases from V and 0 bases from J, with 10 bases in between. Germline values: CDR1 SQVTM, CDR2 ANQGSEA. CDR3 protein: CSVERVLMNTEAFF. The DNA of the CDR3 is TGCAGCGTTGAACGAGTTTTGATGAACACTGAAGCTTTCTTT.

This sequence joins TRBV18 and TRBJ2-4; weak D call: TRBD1 (5 bases). CDR1 is KGHSH and CDR2 is LQKENI in the germline V gene. Trimming took 1 base from V and 2 from J, leaving 12 bases between them. The CDR3 has 16 amino acids. The CDR3 DNA follows: TGTGCCAGCTCACCACGACAGACGACATCCAAAAACATTCAGTACTTC. Residues: CASSPRQTTSKNIQYF.

The V call is TRBV2, the J call TRBJ2-5, with 11 bases fitting TRBD2. The CDR3 extends over 15 amino acids. Per germline, CDR1 SNHLY and CDR2 FYNNEI. Unmatched junction bases numbered 8, after V lost 6 bases and J lost 5 bases. The DNA of the CDR3 is TGTGCCAGCAGCCTACTAGCGGGAGCTTTGGAGACCCAGTACTTC. It encodes CASSLLAGALETQYF.

The gene calls are TRBV9 and TRBJ1-6, with 10 bases matching TRBD1. V lost 4 bases to trimming and J lost 0 bases; unmatched junction nucleotides: 16. Looked up from germline, CDR1 is SGDLS and CDR2 is YYNGEE. The CDR3 runs 21 residues. CDR3 coding DNA: TGTGCCAGCAGCCCATCCCCCGGGACAGGGGTCCGCAGCTCCTATAATTCACCCCTCCACTTT. Its protein product is CASSPSPGTGVRSSYNSPLHF.

The chain combines TRBV11-3 with TRBJ1-2, with a tentative D call TRBD1 (5 bases). The germline V gene has CDR1 SGHNT and CDR2 YENEEA. V lost 0 bases, J lost 4 bases, and 12 bases lay in between. CDR3 length: 15 residues. The CDR3 is CASSLDRGNLYGYTF. For the CDR3, the DNA is TGTGCCAGCAGCTTAGATCGGGGGAATCTCTATGGCTACACCTTC. Filled out from reference TRBV11-3 and TRBJ1-2, the complete variable domain reads EAGVVQSPRYKIIEKKQPVAFWCNPISGHNTLYWYLQNLGQGPELLIRYENEEAVDDSQLPKDRFSAERLKGVDSTLKIQPAELGDSAVYLCASSLDRGNLYGYTFGSGTRLTVV.

The CDR3 sequence: CASSLTWASDRTF. CDR3 DNA: TGTGCCAGCAGCTTAACGTGGGCCTCCGACAGAACCTTC. The chain carries TRBV7-3 and TRBJ1-2; a weak D match, TRBD1 (5 bases). The CDR3 spans 13 residues. Trimming pared 0 bases from V and 14 bases from J, leaving 16 bases between. The germline V gene has CDR1 SGHTA and CDR2 FQGTGA.

This rearrangement joins TRBV28 to TRBJ2-7; tentatively, D is TRBD2 (5 bases). Trimming shortened V by 2 bases and J by 1 base, and 12 bases separated the two germline ends. Per germline, CDR1 MDHEN and CDR2 SYDVKM. This CDR3 is 15 amino acids long. DNA of the CDR3: TGTGCCAGCAGTTTACAAGTGGGAGAGTCCTACGAGCAGTACTTC. Protein sequence: CASSLQVGESYEQYF.

The chain has TRBV19 and TRBJ2-5; TRBD2 matches 10 bases. In germline, CDR1 is LNHDA, CDR2 SQIVND (reference sequence). The CDR3 is 14 residues long. With V trimmed by 1 base and J by 4 bases, 0 bases remained unmatched. Written as DNA, the CDR3 is TGTGCCAGTAGTATAGGACTAGCGGGAGAGACCCAGTACTTC. This codes for CASSIGLAGETQYF.

Here the CDR3 reads CASSLFLGHEQYF. CDR3 sequence (DNA): TGTGCCAGCAGTTTATTTCTGGGCCACGAGCAGTACTTC. The chain is built from TRBV27 and TRBJ2-7; no reliable D call. The CDR3 is 13 residues long. CDR1 and CDR2 (germline): MNHEY, SMNVEV (reference sequence). Trimming removed 1 base from V and 5 bases from J, with 9 bases in between.

The chain recombines TRBV30 with TRBJ2-3; tentatively, D is TRBD2 (5 bases). Germline V gene data show CDR1 as GTSNPN and CDR2 as SVGIG (reference sequence). The CDR3 is 12 amino acids. The CDR3: CATAGVTDTQYF. CDR3 DNA: TGTGCGACGGCGGGCGTAACAGATACGCAGTATTTT.

The rearrangement joins TRBV15 to TRBJ2-7; 10 bases are a match to TRBD2. The trim removed 2 bases at V and 0 bases at J, leaving 16 bases unmatched. Per germline, CDR1 LNHNV and CDR2 YYDKDF (reference sequence). This CDR3 comprises 20 residues. CDR3 bases: TGTGCCACCAGCAGAATTTTAAAAGGACTAGCGGATTTTAGCTCCTACGAGCAGTACTTC. Amino acid sequence: CATSRILKGLADFSSYEQYF. The full variable domain, with the rest looked up from reference TRBV15 and TRBJ2-7, is DAMVIQNPRYQVTQFGKPVTLSCSQTLNHNVMYWYQQKSSQAPKLLFHYYDKDFNNEADTPDNFQSRRPNTSFCFLDIRSPGLGDTAMYLCATSRILKGLADFSSYEQYFGPGTRLTVT.